The 15 T cell receptor beta chains in this list originate from one sample, sequenced in a study of patients and donors after allogeneic stem cell transplantation. TCRdb ran MiXCR on the RT-PCR reads and lists one entry per CDR3 protein. The profile covers approximately 98,000 distinct CDR3 sequences, with roughly 37% appearing a single time and under 30% taken by the ten largest. Material: blood, either unsorted or a sorted T cell fraction (not recorded which). The receptors shown here come from a human donor who was either an allogeneic HSCT recipient or a stem cell or donor lymphocyte infusion donor (not recorded which). It is not recorded whose cells these are; they may come from a transplant donor.

V usage is TRBV20-1 and J usage is TRBJ1-2; tentative D call: TRBD1 (5 bases). The V gene's germline CDR1 is DFQATT and CDR2 SNEGSKA (reference sequence). CDR3 length: 15 residues. V was trimmed by 6 bases and J by 0 bases, leaving 17 bases between them. Here the CDR3 reads CSAQLTGYANYGYTF. CDR3 DNA sequence: TGCAGTGCCCAACTAACAGGCTATGCTAACTATGGCTACACCTTC.

The CDR3 nucleotides read TGTGCCTGGAGCTGGACGGACGGACCCTACGAGCAGTACTTC. Its protein product is CAWSWTDGPYEQYF. The V call is TRBV30, the J call TRBJ2-7; D is ambiguous. The CDR3 totals 14 residues. Deletions cut 3 bases from V and 2 bases from J, with 14 bases between. CDR1 GTSNPN and CDR2 SVGIG come from the germline V gene (reference sequence).

DNA of the CDR3: TGTGCCAGCAGCTTAGCGATGGGACAGGGTTATGGCTACACCTTC. Translated, it gives CASSLAMGQGYGYTF. The V gene is TRBV7-8, the J gene TRBJ1-2; TRBD1 aligns across 9 bases. The germline V gene encodes CDR1 SGHVS and CDR2 FQNEAQ. The CDR3 sequence is 15 residues long. The J segment lost 5 bases and the V segment lost 0 bases, leaving 4 bases of the junction unmatched.

This chain uses TRBV7-2 with TRBJ2-5, with TRBD2 identical over 8 bases. J was trimmed by 4 bases and V by 2 bases; bases with no gene match: 3. Germline assignment: CDR1 SGHTA and CDR2 FQGNSA. The CDR3 is 14 amino acids. The CDR3 DNA reads as TGTGCCAGCAGCTTATTAGCGGGATTAGAGACCCAGTACTTC. Amino acids: CASSLLAGLETQYF.

The chain combines TRBV3-1 with TRBJ2-7, with 7 bases aligning to TRBD2. V gave up 4 bases and J gave up 4 bases; unmatched junction bases: 7. Germline lookup yields CDR1 LGHDT and CDR2 YNNKEL (reference sequence). The CDR3 has 14 amino acids. The CDR3 DNA follows: TGTGCCAGCAGCCCGCCGGGGGGTTTGTACGAGCAGTACTTC. Translated: CASSPPGGLYEQYF.

The chain joins TRBV20-1 to TRBJ1-6; D is perhaps TRBD1 (5 bases). Deletions cut 4 bases from V and 3 bases from J, with 13 bases between. Looked up from germline, CDR1 is DFQATT and CDR2 is SNEGSKA (reference sequence). The CDR3 is 15 residues long. CDR3 nucleotide sequence: TGCAGTGCTACAGCGGGACTCCTCTATAATTCACCCCTCCACTTT. Residues: CSATAGLLYNSPLHF.

This clonotype was detected only a few times. The CDR3 DNA reads as TGTGCCAGCAGCTCCCATCAGGGGGGCAGTGGCTACACCTTC. It codes for CASSSHQGGSGYTF. The chain joins TRBV7-9 to TRBJ1-2; 7 nucleotides agree with TRBD1. Trimming took 4 bases from V and 7 from J; bases not matched to a gene: 9. Germline V gene data show CDR1 as SEHNR and CDR2 as FQNEAQ (reference sequence). This CDR3 is 14 amino acids long. Based on the CDR3 plus reference TRBV7-9 and TRBJ1-2, the full variable domain is DTGVSQNPRHKITKRGQNVTFRCDPISEHNRLYWYRQTLGQGPEFLTYFQNEAQLEKSRLLSDRFSAERPKGSFSTLEIQRTEQGDSAMYLCASSSHQGGSGYTFGSGTRLTVV.

In its sample, this clonotype was seen a few times. The V gene is TRBV20-1, the J gene TRBJ2-1, with 12 positions matching TRBD2. The V gene's germline CDR1 is DFQATT and CDR2 SNEGSKA (reference sequence). The CDR3 extends over 15 amino acids. The V and J ends lost 4 bases and 7 bases, in that order; junction bases with no gene match: 8. The CDR3 protein is CSATDYGLAGNEQFF. In DNA, the CDR3 is TGCAGTGCTACCGACTACGGACTAGCGGGGAATGAGCAGTTCTTC.

V usage is TRBV6-6 and J usage is TRBJ2-7; 11 bases match TRBD2. With V trimmed by 2 bases and J by 3 bases, 3 bases remained unmatched. Germline CDR1 and CDR2: MNHNY and SVGAGI (reference sequence). This CDR3 spans 15 amino acids. For the CDR3, the DNA is TGTGCCAGCAGTTACCCGGGACTAGCGGACTACGAGCAGTACTTC. This codes for CASSYPGLADYEQYF.

The chain combines TRBV20-1 with TRBJ1-6, with unresolved D. The CDR3 runs to 15 residues. With 0 bases removed from V and 6 bases from J, the gap between germline ends came to 12 bases. Germline lookup yields CDR1 DFQATT and CDR2 SNEGSKA (reference sequence). The CDR3 DNA follows: TGCAGTGCTAGAGAAGACCCTTTGGGTAATTCACCCCTCCACTTT. Residues: CSAREDPLGNSPLHF.

V gene TRBV5-3 combines with J gene TRBJ1-5, with D unclear. TRBV5-3 is an ORF; its function is uncertain. Trimming pared 3 bases from V and 0 bases from J, leaving 13 bases between. CDR3 length: 16 residues. The CDR3 sequence: CARSSRTSDSNQPQHF. For the CDR3, the DNA is TGTGCCAGAAGCTCGCGAACATCCGATAGCAATCAGCCCCAGCATTTT.

The rearrangement joins TRBV5-5 to TRBJ2-1, with 12 bases lining up with TRBD2. V was clipped by 0 bases and J by 2 bases; unmatched bases: 3. The V gene's germline CDR1 is SGHKS and CDR2 YYEKEE (reference sequence). CDR3 length equals 17 residues. CDR3 coding DNA: TGTGCCAGCAGCTTGGTGGCTAGCGGGGGGGCCTACAATGAGCAGTTCTTC. Translating it yields CASSLVASGGAYNEQFF.

The table lists this clonotype with a few counts. V is TRBV12-3 or TRBV12-4 and J is TRBJ2-3; D is unresolved. V lost 6 bases and J 5 bases, leaving 6 bases between the germline ends. This CDR3 is 11 amino acids long. In DNA form, the CDR3 reads TGTGCCAGCAGGGGGTTAGATACGCAGTATTTT. Encoded protein: CASRGLDTQYF.

This clonotype has only one observation. The chain combines TRBV7-2 with TRBJ2-2; no clear D. The CDR3 is 15 amino acids. V lost 1 base, J lost 2 bases, and 8 bases lay in between. Per germline, CDR1 SGHTA and CDR2 FQGNSA. CDR3 DNA sequence: TGTGCCAGCAGCTTAGTCGGGTCAAACACCGGGGAGCTGTTTTTT. Protein sequence: CASSLVGSNTGELFF.

This chain connects TRBV18 to TRBJ2-7; 9 bases fit TRBD2. The CDR3 consists of 13 residues. Germline V gene data show CDR1 as KGHSH and CDR2 as LQKENI. J gave up 7 bases and V 3 bases, and 4 bases lay outside the gene matches. CDR3 bases: TGTGCCAGCTCACCTGGGACTAGCAGGGAGCAGTACTTC. Translated, it gives CASSPGTSREQYF.